The clone carrying this T cell receptor (beta chain) has a count of ten or more. Antigen unknown. Barcoded TCR alpha and TCR beta cDNA libraries with UMIs came from 5'RACE using constant-segment primers. Using its own MiXCR run on the 5' RACE reads, TCRdb lists one record per CDR3 protein. The sample has under 550,000 distinct CDR3 sequences, roughly 17% seen once. From germline, CDR1 is GTSNPN and CDR2 SVGIG (reference sequence). CDR3 length: 14 amino acids. Trimming took 0 bases from V and 5 from J, leaving 10 bases between them. The data belong to a study of T-cell memory formation after mild COVID-19. Study-level information: TCR clusters showed largely donor specificity. Study findings and constraints: Contracting clones, day 15 to 85, had balanced CD4/CD8, and later expanders favored CD4+. Chiefly within CM and EM were the contracting CD4+ clones; CD8+ ones were within EMRA.

Sequencing was performed on PBMCs or a T cell subset sorted from them (not recorded which). This sequence was found in a young man who had mild COVID-19 (a few samples of this study predate the infection). Cell type and time point are not known. The rearrangement joins TRBV30 to TRBJ2-2, with D maybe TRBD2 (6 bases). The CDR3 DNA sequence: TGTGCCTGGAGTGTCGGGGGTGAGACCGGGGAGCTGTTTTTT. Its protein is CAWSVGGETGELFF.